These 7 T cell receptor beta chains share one sample of origin, sequenced in a study of blood T cell repertoires in COVID-19. The data were produced by immunoSEQ multiplex PCR, yet TCRdb's version contains in-frame clones alone and is incomplete. The sample records around 250,000 clones, roughly 88% being singletons. The sample consisted of peripheral blood. The origin of the receptors is a woman aged 80 or older with COVID-19, enrolled during active disease.

The rearrangement uses TRBV28 and TRBJ1-6; D remains unclear. Germline-derived CDR1 and CDR2 are MDHEN and SYDVKM. This CDR3 comprises 11 residues. The germline V and J ends were trimmed by 5 bases and 10 bases, with 6 bases remaining between them. In DNA form, the CDR3 reads TGTGCCAGCAGTGCGCCATCACCCCTCCACTTT. Residues: CASSAPSPLHF.

V usage is TRBV5-1 and J usage is TRBJ1-4; 7 nucleotides align to TRBD1. The germline CDR1 and CDR2 sequences are SGHRS and YFSETQ. V was clipped by 2 bases and J by 8 bases; unmatched bases: 6. The CDR3 length is 14 residues. CDR3 nucleotide sequence: TGCGCCAGCAGCTTAACTACAGGGGTAGAAAAACTGTTTTTT. It translates to CASSLTTGVEKLFF.

This clone was observed a few times. J is TRBJ2-3 and V is TRBV12-3 or TRBV12-4, with D possibly being TRBD2 (7 bases). This CDR3 is 12 amino acids long. The V gene lost 3 bases and the J gene lost 15 bases, with 16 bases spanning the gap. CDR3 loop: CASSLVRGANYF. DNA of the CDR3: TGTGCCAGCAGTTTGGTTCGGGGGGCCAATTATTTT.

This clone appeared once. The genes are TRBV11-2 and TRBJ2-2, with 8 bases lining up with TRBD1. The V segment lost 2 bases and the J segment 4 bases; nucleotides outside the gene matches: 6. This CDR3 comprises 16 residues. In germline, CDR1 is SGHAT, CDR2 FQNNGV. CDR3 DNA sequence: TGTGCCAGCAGCTTAACAGGGGGTAGGGTCACCGGGGAGCTGTTTTTT. Translation: CASSLTGGRVTGELFF.

The rearrangement links TRBV11-2 to TRBJ2-7, with 8 bases aligning to TRBD2. The CDR3 has 15 residues. V trimming: 5 bases; J trimming: 6 bases; junction bases outside the gene matches: 12. Germline CDR1 SGHAT, CDR2 FQNNGV. CDR3 amino acids: CASSPRLAGGFEQYV. DNA of the CDR3: TGTGCCAGCAGCCCGAGGCTAGCGGGCGGGTTCGAGCAGTACGTC.

V gene TRBV6-1 combines with J gene TRBJ1-5, with D perhaps matching TRBD1 (5 bases). Germline values: CDR1 MNHNS, CDR2 SASEGT. CDR3 length equals 13 residues. Trimming left V 1 base short and J 6 bases short, with 7 bases between. The CDR3 DNA follows: TGTGCCAGCAGTGAAGGGGGCAGTCAGCCCCAGCATTTT. It specifies CASSEGGSQPQHF.

J is TRBJ1-5 and V is TRBV28, with 7 positions matching TRBD1. Germline lookup yields CDR1 MDHEN and CDR2 SYDVKM. The length of the CDR3 is 13 residues. V trimming: 7 bases; J trimming: 2 bases; junction bases outside the gene matches: 2. Written as DNA, the CDR3 is TGTGCCAGCATAACAGGGGGCAATCAGCCCCAGCATTTT. Its protein is CASITGGNQPQHF.